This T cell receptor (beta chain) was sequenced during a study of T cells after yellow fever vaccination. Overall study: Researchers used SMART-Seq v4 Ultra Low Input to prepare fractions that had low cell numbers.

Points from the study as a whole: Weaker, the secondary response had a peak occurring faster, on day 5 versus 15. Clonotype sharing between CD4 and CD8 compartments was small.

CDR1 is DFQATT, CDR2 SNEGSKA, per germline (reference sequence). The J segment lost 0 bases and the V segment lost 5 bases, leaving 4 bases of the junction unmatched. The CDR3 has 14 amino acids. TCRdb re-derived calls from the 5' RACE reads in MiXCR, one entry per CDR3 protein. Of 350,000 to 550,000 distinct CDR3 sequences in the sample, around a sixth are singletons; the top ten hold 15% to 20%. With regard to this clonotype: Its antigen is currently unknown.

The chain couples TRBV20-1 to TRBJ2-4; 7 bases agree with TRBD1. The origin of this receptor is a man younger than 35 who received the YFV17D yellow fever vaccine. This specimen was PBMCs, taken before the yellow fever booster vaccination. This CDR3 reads CSADRVLAKNIQYF. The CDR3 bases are TGCAGTGCTGACAGGGTACTAGCCAAAAACATTCAGTACTTC.